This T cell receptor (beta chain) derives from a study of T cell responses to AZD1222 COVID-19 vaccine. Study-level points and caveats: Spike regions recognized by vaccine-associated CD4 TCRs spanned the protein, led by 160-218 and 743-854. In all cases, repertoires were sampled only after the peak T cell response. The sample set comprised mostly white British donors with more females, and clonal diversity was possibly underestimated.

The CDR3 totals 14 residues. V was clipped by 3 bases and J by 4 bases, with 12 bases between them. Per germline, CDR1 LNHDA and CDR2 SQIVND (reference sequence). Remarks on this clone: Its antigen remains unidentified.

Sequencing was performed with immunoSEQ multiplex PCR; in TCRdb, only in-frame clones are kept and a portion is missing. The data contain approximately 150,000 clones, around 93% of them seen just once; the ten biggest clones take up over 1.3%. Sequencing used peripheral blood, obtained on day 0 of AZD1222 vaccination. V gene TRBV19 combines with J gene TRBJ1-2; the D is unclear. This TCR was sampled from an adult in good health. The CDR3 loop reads CASSIEAKGYGYTF. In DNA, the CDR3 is TGTGCCAGTAGTATTGAAGCCAAGGGCTATGGCTACACCTTC.